A single sample gave rise to the 24 T cell receptor beta chains below, sequenced in a study of OX40 agonist ivuxolimab in advanced cancers. Some clones are missing from TCRdb's copy, which holds only in-frame ones; the method was immunoSEQ multiplex PCR. The sample holds 80,000 to 100,000 clones, approximately 90% seen once. This material consisted of CD4+ or CD8+ T cells sorted from blood, taken in a trial of the OX40 agonist ivuxolimab. These TCRs come from an adult with an advanced solid tumor such as melanoma, head and neck, liver or kidney cancer.

The chain employs TRBV6-6 and TRBJ2-5; possibly TRBD2 for D (6 bases). Deletions cut 2 bases from V and 1 base from J, with 8 bases between. CDR1 is MNHNY and CDR2 is SVGAGI in the germline V gene (reference sequence). This CDR3 is built from 14 residues. The CDR3 protein is CASSYGGTQETQYF. The CDR3 nucleotides are TGTGCCAGCAGTTACGGGGGGACCCAAGAGACCCAGTACTTC.

The chain links TRBV5-6 to TRBJ1-2; 8 bases are shared with TRBD1. Germline V gene data show CDR1 as SGHDT and CDR2 as YYEEEE. J lost 7 bases, V lost 0 bases, and 2 bases had no gene match. This CDR3 region has 13 residues. The CDR3 protein is CASSLAGGGGYTF. For the CDR3, the DNA is TGTGCCAGCAGCTTGGCAGGGGGCGGTGGCTACACCTTC.

About this clone: Germline is not matched at one junction end, which may reflect a read error. The rearrangement links TRBV2 to TRBJ2-3; 13 bases line up with TRBD2. The CDR3 totals 12 residues. Germline CDR1 reads SNHLY; CDR2 reads FYNNEI. The CDR3 nucleotides read TGTGCCAGCAGAGAACAGGGACTAGCGGGGACTTTT. It specifies CASREQGLAGTF. The variable domain in full, completed from reference TRBV2 and TRBJ2-3, reads EPEVTQTPSHQVTQMGQEVILRCVPISNHLYFYWYRQILGQKVEFLVSFYNNEISEKSEIFDDQFSVERPDGSNFTLKIRSTKLEDSAMYFCASREQGLAGTFGPGTRLTVL.

This clone was seen just once. The genes are TRBV5-1 and TRBJ2-1; TRBD2 matches 8 bases. Trimming at V came to 5 bases and at J to 2 bases, leaving 6 bases not matched to a gene. From germline, CDR1 is SGHRS and CDR2 YFSETQ. There are 15 residues in the CDR3. CDR3 DNA sequence: TGCGCCAGCAGTAGAACTAGCGGTACCTACAATGAGCAGTTCTTC. It specifies CASSRTSGTYNEQFF.

The genes are TRBV6-5 and TRBJ2-5; TRBD2 might be the D (6 bases). Near its end, the DNA agrees better with TRBJ2-7, so the J call may be wrong. Germline loops: CDR1 MNHEY, CDR2 SVGAGI. This CDR3 spans 15 amino acids. The CDR3 reads CASRTKGGIKDEQYF. CDR3 bases: TGTGCCAGCAGGACTAAGGGCGGGATTAAGGACGAGCAGTACTTC.

By share, this clone ranks as medium-sized. The J gene is TRBJ1-1, the V gene TRBV27; tentative D call: TRBD1 (6 bases). CDR1 and CDR2 (germline): MNHEY, SMNVEV (reference sequence). The CDR3 loop spans 14 amino acids. Trimming removed 0 bases from V and 8 bases from J, with 13 bases in between. The CDR3 DNA reads as TGTGCCAGCAGTTTATCGGGGGCAACCGGGGAAGCTTTCTTT. The encoded protein is CASSLSGATGEAFF.

This clone was seen once. This chain joins TRBV5-8 and TRBJ1-5; a weak D match, TRBD1 (6 bases). The CDR3 sequence is 13 residues long. Germline CDR1 reads SGHTS; CDR2 reads YDEGEE. Trimming cost V 3 bases and J 6 bases, with 10 bases left between them. DNA of the CDR3: TGTGCCAGCAGCTGGGGGGCCACTCAGCCCCAGCATTTT. It specifies CASSWGATQPQHF.

The chain is built from TRBV7-9 and TRBJ2-1; 9 bases map to TRBD2. CDR1 and CDR2 (germline): SEHNR, FQNEAQ (reference sequence). Germline trimming cut 5 bases from V and 6 bases from J; bases unmatched to any gene: 11. The CDR3 spans 16 residues. This CDR3 is CASSLYPSGVPNEQFF. The CDR3 coding sequence is TGTGCCAGCAGCCTCTACCCTAGCGGGGTGCCCAATGAGCAGTTCTTC.

This chain joins TRBV6-8 and TRBJ2-3, with D unresolved. The ends were cut back, 2 bases at V and 6 bases at J, with 3 bases in the middle. This CDR3 is 11 amino acids long. Germline CDR1 reads MNHGY; CDR2 reads SAAAGT. CDR3 nucleotides: TGTGCCAGCAGTTACCAGGATACGCAGTATTTT. Protein product: CASSYQDTQYF.

This clone came up once. J is TRBJ1-1 and V is TRBV7-9, with 10 positions matching TRBD1. Unmatched junction bases numbered 5, after V lost 5 bases and J lost 5 bases. The germline V gene encodes CDR1 SEHNR and CDR2 FQNEAQ (reference sequence). This CDR3 is 14 amino acids long. CDR3 sequence reads: CASSRQGALTEAFF. CDR3 nucleotide sequence: TGTGCCAGCAGCCGACAGGGGGCGCTTACTGAAGCTTTCTTT.

The table lists this clone with a few counts. The chain couples TRBV7-9 to TRBJ1-1; D is unclear. CDR1 is SEHNR and CDR2 is FQNEAQ in the germline V gene (reference sequence). V was pared by 0 bases and J by 7 bases, with 6 bases between. CDR3 length: 12 residues. Written as DNA, the CDR3 is TGTGCCAGCAGCTTAGCGTCAGGTGAAGCTTTCTTT. As protein: CASSLASGEAFF.

The chain combines TRBV5-6 with TRBJ2-5; no definite D call. The V gene lost 2 bases and the J gene lost 1 base, with 0 bases spanning the gap. The CDR3 has 11 amino acids. Germline lookup yields CDR1 SGHDT and CDR2 YYEEEE. This CDR3 is CASSFQETQYF. DNA of the CDR3: TGTGCCAGCAGCTTCCAAGAGACCCAGTACTTC.

The chain couples TRBV5-1 to TRBJ1-4; TRBD1 is a possible D gene (5 bases). The V end was cut by 0 bases, the J end by 6 bases, with 6 bases between. CDR3 length: 13 residues. CDR1 is SGHRS and CDR2 is YFSETQ in the germline V gene. CDR3 sequence: CASSLVRDEKLFF. The CDR3 bases are TGCGCCAGCAGCTTGGTCAGGGATGAAAAACTGTTTTTT.

The CDR3 loop reads CAWSGFSLLQDQYF. The CDR3 coding sequence is TGTGCCTGGAGTGGGTTCAGCCTCCTTCAGGACCAGTACTTC. The chain employs TRBV30 and TRBJ2-5, with unresolved D. The germline gives CDR1 GTSNPN, CDR2 SVGIG (reference sequence). V dropped 1 base and J dropped 10 bases, with 19 bases sitting between them. This CDR3 has 14 amino acids.

This chain connects TRBV7-6 to TRBJ2-5; unclear D gene. This CDR3 has 11 residues. Germline V CDR1 and CDR2: SGHVS, FNYEAQ. With 3 bases removed from V and 4 bases from J, the gap between germline ends came to 3 bases. CDR3 residues: CASSFRETQYF. The CDR3 DNA reads TGTGCCAGCAGCTTCAGAGAGACCCAGTACTTC. Based on the CDR3 plus reference TRBV7-6 and TRBJ2-5, the full variable domain is GAGVSQSPRYKVTKRGQDVALRCDPISGHVSLYWYRQALGQGPEFLTYFNYEAQQDKSGLPNDRFSAERPEGSISTLTIQRTEQRDSAMYRCASSFRETQYFGPGTRLLVL.

The chain uses TRBV5-1 and TRBJ1-2; maybe TRBD1 (6 bases). CDR1 and CDR2 from the germline V gene are SGHRS and YFSETQ. The CDR3 extends over 15 amino acids. Trimming took 4 bases from V and 2 from J, leaving 15 bases between them. The CDR3 sequence is CASSPTSGQNYGYTF. CDR3 nucleotides: TGCGCCAGCAGCCCGACCTCTGGACAGAACTATGGCTACACCTTC.

The chain links TRBV5-5 to TRBJ1-3; no clear D gene. The germline V gene encodes CDR1 SGHKS and CDR2 YYEKEE (reference sequence). V was shortened by 0 bases and J by 0 bases, with 7 bases between the two germline ends. This CDR3 spans 15 amino acids. CDR3: CASSLVGSSGNTIYF. In nucleotides, the CDR3 is TGTGCCAGCAGCTTGGTAGGGAGCTCTGGAAACACCATATATTTT. The complete variable domain, with remaining parts taken from reference TRBV5-5 and TRBJ1-3, reads DAGVTQSPTHLIKTRGQQVTLRCSPISGHKSVSWYQQVLGQGPQFIFQYYEKEERGRGNFPDRFSARQFPNYSSELNVNALLLGDSALYLCASSLVGSSGNTIYFGEGSWLTVV.

This clone was seen once. The chain recombines TRBV11-1 with TRBJ2-5; unclear D gene. This CDR3 has 14 amino acids. Looked up from germline, CDR1 is SGHAT and CDR2 is FQDESV (reference sequence). The V gene lost 0 bases and the J gene lost 1 base, with 6 bases spanning the gap. The DNA of the CDR3 is TGTGCCAGCAGCTTAGCCCAGCCCCAAGAGACCCAGTACTTC. Its protein is CASSLAQPQETQYF.

The V call is TRBV27, the J call TRBJ1-1, with a tentative D call TRBD1 (5 bases). The V gene lost 5 bases and the J gene lost 6 bases, with 22 bases spanning the gap. Per the germline V gene, CDR1 is MNHEY and CDR2 is SMNVEV (reference sequence). The CDR3 is 16 residues long. This CDR3 is CASSEPGRSQGAEAFF. In DNA, the CDR3 is TGTGCCAGCAGTGAACCGGGACGAAGTCAAGGGGCTGAAGCTTTCTTT.

The rearrangement links TRBV2 to TRBJ2-5; 16 bases map to TRBD2. Trimming removed 11 bases from V and 2 bases from J; junction bases left unmatched: 8. Germline V CDR1 and CDR2: SNHLY, FYNNEI. This CDR3 region has 16 residues. CDR3 coding DNA: TGTGCCTCAGCCCCGGGACTAGCGGGGGGGCAAGAGACCCAGTACTTC. Translated: CASAPGLAGGQETQYF.

CDR3 protein: CASSYGQGRTDTQYF. CDR3 coding DNA: TGTGCCAGCAGCTACGGACAGGGGCGAACAGATACGCAGTATTTT. The chain carries TRBV5-8 and TRBJ2-3; 9 nucleotides align to TRBD1. Looked up from germline, CDR1 is SGHTS and CDR2 is YDEGEE. The ends lost 3 bases at V and 3 bases at J; junction bases unmatched: 5. The CDR3 loop spans 15 amino acids.

The chain uses TRBV29-1 and TRBJ2-3, with D tentatively TRBD1 (6 bases). The germline V and J ends were trimmed by 4 bases and 4 bases, with 12 bases remaining between them. Germline CDR1 and CDR2: SQVTM and ANQGSEA. The CDR3 is made up of 13 amino acids. CDR3 DNA sequence: TGCAGCGTTGGGGGGACATATGCAGATACGCAGTATTTT. Translation: CSVGGTYADTQYF.

The rearrangement uses TRBV6-6 and TRBJ2-7; the D gene is possibly TRBD1 (6 bases). CDR3 length equals 15 residues. V was pared by 4 bases and J by 2 bases, with 15 bases between. From germline, CDR1 is MNHNY and CDR2 SVGAGI (reference sequence). CDR3 protein: CASSLPGHLTYEQYF. The CDR3 DNA sequence: TGTGCCAGCAGTTTACCGGGACACTTGACCTACGAGCAGTACTTC.

This clone was observed once. The chain joins TRBV6-5 to TRBJ2-1, with 14 bases fitting TRBD2. Germline V lookup: CDR1 MNHEY, CDR2 SVGAGI. J was trimmed by 9 bases and V by 5 bases; bases with no gene match: 3. This CDR3 is 14 amino acids long. The chain's CDR3 is CASSDGLAGGEQFF. The CDR3, as DNA: TGTGCCAGCAGTGACGGACTAGCGGGAGGTGAGCAGTTCTTC.